Listed here are 27 T cell receptor beta chains from one sample, sequenced in a study of blood T cell repertoires in COVID-19 (TCRdb year 2020). The library relied on the immunoSEQ multiplex PCR assay. TCRdb mirrors the immuneACCESS table, restricted to in-frame sequences. Some clones are absent from its copies; in checked studies, under half trace to an unresolved V gene, and the reason for the others is unknown. Here the sample has 250,000 to 300,000 clones; around four fifths occur a single time. The ten largest clonotypes hold around 6% of the sample. The source material was peripheral blood. All receptors derive from a man at least 80 years old with acute or convalescent COVID-19.

This chain uses TRBV19 with TRBJ2-5; 7 bases match TRBD2. Trimming at V came to 3 bases and at J to 4 bases, leaving 2 bases not matched to a gene. The CDR3 runs to 13 residues. Germline CDR1 is LNHDA and CDR2 is SQIVND (reference sequence). For the CDR3, the DNA is TGTGCCAGTAGTATTGGGGGGGGAGAGACCCAGTACTTC. Translating it yields CASSIGGGETQYF.

The rearrangement joins TRBV9 to TRBJ2-3; tentative D call: TRBD1 (6 bases). V was cut by 4 bases and J by 1 base, with 7 bases left in between. CDR1 is SGDLS, CDR2 YYNGEE, per germline. CDR3 size: 13 residues. Written as DNA, the CDR3 is TGTGCCAGCAGCTACAGGGGCACAGATACGCAGTATTTT. Translating gives CASSYRGTDTQYF. Together with reference TRBV9 and TRBJ2-3, the CDR3 gives the full variable domain: DSGVTQTPKHLITATGQRVTLRCSPRSGDLSVYWYQQSLDQGLQFLIQYYNGEERAKGNILERFSAQQFPDLHSELNLSSLELGDSALYFCASSYRGTDTQYFGPGTRLTVL.

V is TRBV5-4 and J is TRBJ2-6; D is unclear. Germline values: CDR1 SGHNT, CDR2 YYREEE (reference sequence). V lost 6 bases, J lost 0 bases, and 4 bases lay in between. This CDR3 comprises 13 residues. CDR3 in amino acids: CASIVSGANVLTF. DNA for the CDR3: TGTGCCAGCATCGTCTCTGGGGCCAACGTCCTGACTTTC.

V usage is TRBV5-1 and J usage is TRBJ1-2, with TRBD1 matching 8 bases. V shed 4 bases and J 8 bases; nucleotides not matched to a gene: 10. Germline CDR1 and CDR2: SGHRS and YFSETQ. The CDR3 contains 14 residues. The CDR3 sequence: CASSIRPGDRGYTF. CDR3 bases: TGCGCCAGCAGCATACGACCGGGGGACAGGGGCTACACCTTC.

To note about this clone: At the DNA level, this CDR3 is encoded by other sequences in the same sample as well. The chain's CDR3 is CASRPGQLNTEAFF. DNA for the CDR3: TGTGCCAGCAGACCAGGACAGCTGAACACTGAAGCTTTCTTT. The rearrangement uses TRBV28 and TRBJ1-1, with a tentative D call TRBD1 (6 bases). Germline V lookup: CDR1 MDHEN, CDR2 SYDVKM. V was pared by 6 bases and J by 0 bases, with 11 bases between. The CDR3 is made up of 14 amino acids. The full variable domain, in which reference TRBV28 and TRBJ1-1 provide the parts outside the CDR3, is DVKVTQSSRYLVKRTGEKVFLECVQDMDHENMFWYRQDPGLGLRLIYFSYDVKMKEKGDIPEGYSVSREKKERFSLILESASTNQTSMYLCASRPGQLNTEAFFGQGTRLTVV.

The V and J genes are TRBV10-3 and TRBJ2-5; TRBD2 matches at 9 bases. The CDR3 spans 14 residues. Germline CDR1 ENHRY, CDR2 SYGVKD. Trimming took 4 bases from V and 4 from J; bases not matched to a gene: 4. The CDR3 sequence is CAISGLAGIETQYF. The CDR3 DNA sequence: TGTGCCATCAGTGGGCTAGCGGGGATAGAGACCCAGTACTTC.

CDR3 bases: TGTGCCAGCAGTGAAGCGCTTCAGTATGGCTACACCTTC. Residues: CASSEALQYGYTF. The chain recombines TRBV6-1 with TRBJ1-2; the D is unclear. Germline V gives CDR1 MNHNS, CDR2 SASEGT. Trimming left V 0 bases short and J 5 bases short, with 7 bases between. The CDR3 consists of 13 residues.

This clone was detected once. The rearrangement joins TRBV5-1 to TRBJ2-7, with D maybe TRBD1 (5 bases). The V and J ends lost 2 bases and 1 base respectively, with 10 bases between them. Germline V gene sequence: CDR1 SGHRS, CDR2 YFSETQ. The CDR3 runs to 14 residues. The CDR3 DNA reads TGCGCCAGCAGCTTAGGGGTGTTTTCCTACGAGCAGTACTTC. This codes for CASSLGVFSYEQYF.

The chain uses TRBV7-6 and TRBJ2-2, with a tentative D call TRBD2 (6 bases). Germline-derived CDR1 and CDR2 are SGHVS and FNYEAQ. The CDR3 consists of 16 residues. The ends were cut back, 5 bases at V and 0 bases at J, with 13 bases in the middle. The CDR3 DNA follows: TGTGCCAGCAGCCTTTTAAGCGGGTCGAACACCGGGGAGCTGTTTTTT. Translating it yields CASSLLSGSNTGELFF.

The V gene is TRBV30, the J gene TRBJ2-2; 7 bases are shared with TRBD2. Germline CDR1 GTSNPN, CDR2 SVGIG (reference sequence). The ends lost 2 bases at V and 1 base at J; junction bases unmatched: 13. CDR3 size: 18 residues. CDR3 nucleotide sequence: TGTGCCTGGAGTCCCGCTCGTTTTGGACTAGGGAACACCGGGGAGCTGTTTTTT. It yields the protein CAWSPARFGLGNTGELFF.

The chain recombines TRBV2 with TRBJ2-2, with 9 positions matching TRBD1. Germline V gene sequence: CDR1 SNHLY, CDR2 FYNNEI. After removal of 6 bases from V and 5 bases from J, the junction contained 7 bases not matched to a gene. The CDR3 spans 15 residues. This CDR3 reads CASRGQGARTGELFF. In DNA form, the CDR3 reads TGTGCCAGCAGGGGACAGGGTGCGCGGACCGGGGAGCTGTTTTTT.

CDR3 sequence (DNA): TGTGCCAGCAGGCCCCCCGGGGTTGGAGGGAACACCATATATTTT. Protein product: CASRPPGVGGNTIYF. The chain employs TRBV28 and TRBJ1-3; D uncertain. Trimming took off 6 bases at V and 7 bases at J, with 19 bases between the two ends. There are 15 residues in the CDR3. Germline loops: CDR1 MDHEN, CDR2 SYDVKM.

The V call is TRBV7-9, the J call TRBJ2-3; TRBD2 matches 10 bases. Trimming at V came to 5 bases and at J to 6 bases, leaving 23 bases not matched to a gene. Germline assignment: CDR1 SEHNR and CDR2 FQNEAQ (reference sequence). This CDR3 spans 20 amino acids. This CDR3 reads CASSMLEPRLAGPMLDTQYF. CDR3 in DNA: TGTGCCAGCAGCATGCTAGAACCGCGACTAGCGGGCCCCATGTTGGATACGCAGTATTTT.

The CDR3 sequence: CASSVSGGDRTGELFF. The CDR3 nucleotides are TGTGCCAGCAGTGTTAGCGGGGGGGACCGCACCGGGGAGCTGTTTTTT. The rearrangement uses TRBV2 and TRBJ2-2; 11 positions match TRBD2. CDR1 is SNHLY and CDR2 is FYNNEI in the germline V gene. With V trimmed by 4 bases and J by 4 bases, 5 bases remained unmatched. This CDR3 is built from 16 residues.

The chain employs TRBV19 and TRBJ2-7; 10 bases line up with TRBD2. This CDR3 has 17 amino acids. V was clipped by 3 bases and J by 2 bases; unmatched bases: 10. From germline, CDR1 is LNHDA and CDR2 SQIVND (reference sequence). In DNA, the CDR3 is TGTGCCAGTAGTATTGGAGCTAGCGGGAGTGGTCCCTACGAGCAGTACTTC. This gives the protein CASSIGASGSGPYEQYF.

The chain links TRBV7-9 to TRBJ2-7; 11 bases agree with TRBD2. V dropped 3 bases and J dropped 10; count of bases not matched to a gene: 8. Germline V gene sequence: CDR1 SEHNR, CDR2 FQNEAQ (reference sequence). CDR3 length: 14 amino acids. CDR3 protein: CASSFQGTSGSQYF. The CDR3 DNA reads TGTGCCAGCAGCTTCCAAGGGACTAGCGGTTCCCAGTACTTC.

The chain has TRBV7-2 and TRBJ2-7, with a tentative D call TRBD2 (6 bases). The length of the CDR3 is 14 residues. The germline CDR1 and CDR2 sequences are SGHTA and FQGNSA. The V end lost 1 base, the J end lost 1 base, and 8 bases lay between the germline ends. The CDR3, as DNA: TGTGCCAGCAGCTTAGTTGCGGGGTCCTACGAGCAGTACTTC. It yields the protein CASSLVAGSYEQYF.

V and J are TRBV18 and TRBJ2-7; D is possibly TRBD1 (6 bases). The CDR3 is 13 residues long. Deletions cut 5 bases from V and 6 bases from J, with 14 bases between. CDR1 and CDR2 from the germline V gene are KGHSH and LQKENI. In DNA form, the CDR3 reads TGTGCCAGCTCAATTGATACAGGGCGCGAGCAGTACTTC. Protein sequence: CASSIDTGREQYF.

V and J are TRBV15 and TRBJ2-1; 12 nucleotides match TRBD2. Germline CDR1 is LNHNV and CDR2 is YYDKDF (reference sequence). V lost 9 bases to trimming and J lost 7 bases; unmatched junction nucleotides: 7. The CDR3 totals 14 residues. The CDR3 region is CATSTSGGLNEQFF. CDR3 nucleotides: TGTGCCACTTCGACTAGCGGGGGTTTAAATGAGCAGTTCTTC.

The chain uses TRBV3-1 (or the pseudogene TRBV3-2) and TRBJ2-3; 7 bases are a match to TRBD2. Losses at the gene ends were 4 bases for V and 0 bases for J; bases not matched to a gene: 1. Germline assignment: CDR1 LGHDT and CDR2 YNNKEL (reference sequence). This CDR3 spans 14 amino acids. CDR3 sequence reads: CASSPGGSTDTQYF. CDR3 nucleotides: TGTGCCAGCAGCCCCGGGGGGAGCACAGATACGCAGTATTTT.

This chain uses TRBV19 with TRBJ2-2; a possible D gene is TRBD1 (5 bases). Trimming removed 7 bases at V and 5 bases at J, with 17 bases between. Germline loops: CDR1 LNHDA, CDR2 SQIVND (reference sequence). The CDR3 is 15 amino acids. As DNA, the CDR3 is TGTGCCAGTACCCCAGGGCAGGGATGGACCGGGGAGCTGTTTTTT. This gives the protein CASTPGQGWTGELFF.

The chain has TRBV27 and TRBJ1-6; 7 bases are shared with TRBD1. The germline V gene encodes CDR1 MNHEY and CDR2 SMNVEV (reference sequence). V shed 3 bases, J shed 5 bases, and the junction held 4 bases outside the gene matches. The length of the CDR3 is 15 residues. The CDR3 sequence: CASSFGRGDNSPLHF. DNA for the CDR3: TGTGCCAGCAGTTTTGGCAGGGGGGATAATTCACCCCTCCACTTT.

The DNA for the CDR3 is TGTGCCAGCTCACCTTTTAGCGGCTCCTTCATGGATACGCAGTATTTT. Amino acid sequence: CASSPFSGSFMDTQYF. The chain uses TRBV18 and TRBJ2-3; the D gene is possibly TRBD2 (6 bases). The CDR3 extends over 16 amino acids. V was trimmed by 3 bases and J by 6 bases, leaving 19 bases between them. Per the germline V gene, CDR1 is KGHSH and CDR2 is LQKENI.

This CDR3 reads CASSLTSGDDTQYF. In nucleotides, the CDR3 is TGTGCCAGCTCACTGACTAGCGGAGATGATACGCAGTATTTT. The chain couples TRBV18 to TRBJ2-3, with 9 bases fitting TRBD2. V lost 4 bases and J lost 6; bases outside the gene matches: 5. The CDR3 is 14 amino acids. Germline CDR1 reads KGHSH; CDR2 reads LQKENI.

The rearrangement joins TRBV6-5 to TRBJ2-3; possible D gene TRBD2, 6 bases. In germline, CDR1 is MNHEY, CDR2 SVGAGI. The CDR3 covers 16 residues. The germline V and J ends were trimmed by 0 bases and 0 bases, with 10 bases remaining between them. The CDR3 protein is CASSYSSGGSTDTQYF. The CDR3 nucleotides are TGTGCCAGCAGTTACTCGAGTGGGGGGAGCACAGATACGCAGTATTTT.

The chain is built from TRBV14 and TRBJ2-5; 14 nucleotides align to TRBD2. The CDR3 has 18 residues. Germline CDR1 SGHDN, CDR2 FVKESK. V shed 4 bases, J shed 2 bases, and the junction held 9 bases outside the gene matches. The DNA for the CDR3 is TGTGCCAGCAGCCTCGGACTAGCGGGGGGCCCTTATCAAGAGACCCAGTACTTC. Residues: CASSLGLAGGPYQETQYF.

The genes are TRBV18 and TRBJ1-5, with TRBD1 identical over 9 bases. Germline V CDR1 and CDR2: KGHSH, LQKENI. V gave up 4 bases and J gave up 5 bases; unmatched junction bases: 6. The CDR3 has 15 residues. The CDR3 region is CASSLEQGADQPQHF. Here the CDR3 DNA reads TGTGCCAGCTCACTAGAACAGGGGGCTGATCAGCCCCAGCATTTT.